The 14 T cell receptor beta chains below all came from one sample that was sequenced in a study of shared clonotypes between healthy human individuals. Produced via immunoSEQ multiplex PCR; TCRdb's table is partial and in-frame only. The sample yields roughly 1,100,000 clones, around 76% seen once. Sequencing was done on a sample of memory CD4+ T cells sorted from blood. The subset denotes: CD45RA-negative fraction. The receptor set was obtained from a man aged 18 to 29 in good health.

This clone was recorded a few times. V gene TRBV5-8 combines with J gene TRBJ2-3; D ambiguous. In germline, CDR1 is SGHTS, CDR2 YDEGEE. The CDR3 has 14 residues. V gave up 0 bases and J gave up 3 bases, with 8 bases separating them. This chain's CDR3 is CASSLGIRTDTQYF. CDR3 nucleotide sequence: TGTGCCAGCAGCTTGGGTATAAGGACAGATACGCAGTATTTT.

The chain recombines TRBV10-1 with TRBJ2-7; TRBD2 agrees at 9 bases. Germline CDR1 is WNHNN and CDR2 is SYGVQD (reference sequence). J lost 6 bases, V lost 3 bases, and 6 bases had no gene match. This CDR3 spans 14 amino acids. CDR3 loop: CASSEGLAKPEQYF. As DNA, the CDR3 is TGCGCCAGCAGTGAAGGACTAGCGAAGCCCGAGCAGTACTTC.

On this clone: A clone one base away is much larger, so this may be a read error. DNA of the CDR3: TGTGCCAGCAGCTTCCGGGACCAAGAGACCCAGTACTTC. Amino acids: CASSFRDQETQYF. V gene TRBV5-6 combines with J gene TRBJ2-5; no clear D. V was clipped by 2 bases and J by 0 bases, with 5 bases between them. The CDR3 runs 13 residues. Germline lookup yields CDR1 SGHDT and CDR2 YYEEEE. Together with reference TRBV5-6 and TRBJ2-5, the CDR3 gives the full variable domain: DAGVTQSPTHLIKTRGQQVTLRCSPKSGHDTVSWYQQALGQGPQFIFQYYEEEERQRGNFPDRFSGHQFPNYSSELNVNALLLGDSALYLCASSFRDQETQYFGPGTRLLVL.

The chain has TRBV5-4 and TRBJ2-5; D is possibly TRBD2 (6 bases). Trimming took off 4 bases at V and 5 bases at J, with 12 bases between the two ends. The germline CDR1 and CDR2 sequences are SGHNT and YYREEE (reference sequence). This CDR3 contains 13 residues. This CDR3 reads CASSQRLVETQYF. The CDR3 DNA sequence: TGTGCCAGCAGCCAAAGACTAGTTGAGACCCAGTACTTC.

The V call is TRBV5-4, the J call TRBJ1-1; no definite D call. There are 14 residues in the CDR3. Trimming cost V 0 bases and J 0 bases, with 6 bases left between them. The germline V gene has CDR1 SGHNT and CDR2 YYREEE (reference sequence). The DNA of the CDR3 is TGTGCCAGCAGCTTGGAGGCCATGAACACTGAAGCTTTCTTT. It encodes CASSLEAMNTEAFF.

The rearrangement joins TRBV28 to TRBJ1-1, with D unclear. Germline assignment: CDR1 MDHEN and CDR2 SYDVKM. Trimming removed 2 bases from V and 1 base from J, with 14 bases in between. This CDR3 comprises 16 residues. Here the CDR3 DNA reads TGTGCCAGCAGTTTAACGGAGGGAACGTCGAACACTGAAGCTTTCTTT. Translated, it gives CASSLTEGTSNTEAFF. Supplemented by reference TRBV28 and TRBJ1-1, the full variable domain reads DVKVTQSSRYLVKRTGEKVFLECVQDMDHENMFWYRQDPGLGLRLIYFSYDVKMKEKGDIPEGYSVSREKKERFSLILESASTNQTSMYLCASSLTEGTSNTEAFFGQGTRLTVV.

V usage is TRBV2 and J usage is TRBJ2-3; tentatively, D is TRBD1 (5 bases). Trimming pared 4 bases from V and 2 bases from J, leaving 16 bases between. The length of the CDR3 is 16 residues. Germline V gives CDR1 SNHLY, CDR2 FYNNEI. CDR3 nucleotide sequence: TGTGCCAGCAGTGCCCCTGTGGGCAGGGTCACAGATACGCAGTATTTT. Its translation: CASSAPVGRVTDTQYF.

This clone was observed a few times. The rearrangement links TRBV5-1 to TRBJ1-3, with D perhaps matching TRBD1 (5 bases). The CDR3 is 15 amino acids. V was pared by 6 bases and J by 4 bases, with 17 bases between. The germline V gene has CDR1 SGHRS and CDR2 YFSETQ. The CDR3 DNA sequence: TGCGCCAGCACCCGAGCGTGGGGGTCCGGAAACACCATATATTTT. It encodes CASTRAWGSGNTIYF.

The chain couples TRBV5-8 to TRBJ1-5, with 7 bases that match TRBD1. This CDR3 is 15 amino acids long. The V and J ends lost 5 bases and 6 bases, in that order; junction bases with no gene match: 11. Looked up from germline, CDR1 is SGHTS and CDR2 is YDEGEE. CDR3 sequence reads: CASRALDRVAQPQHF. The CDR3 coding sequence is TGTGCCAGCAGGGCCCTCGACAGGGTAGCTCAGCCCCAGCATTTT.

Ten or more counts support this clone. The rearrangement links TRBV7-2 to TRBJ2-7; a weak D match, TRBD1 (5 bases). Trimming cost V 5 bases and J 6 bases, with 14 bases left between them. Germline V gene lookup returns CDR1 SGHTA and CDR2 FQGNSA. This CDR3 is 13 amino acids long. The CDR3 DNA is TGTGCCAGCAGCCCATCCCCAGGGCTCGAGCAGTACTTC. Protein product: CASSPSPGLEQYF. Variable domain in full (rest from reference TRBV7-2 and TRBJ2-7): GAGVSQSPSNKVTEKGKDVELRCDPISGHTALYWYRQSLGQGLEFLIYFQGNSAPDKSGLPSDRFSAERTGGSVSTLTIQRTQQEDSAVYLCASSPSPGLEQYFGPGTRLTVT.

This sequence joins TRBV11-3 and TRBJ1-1, with TRBD1 matching 7 bases. V lost 3 bases and J lost 8; bases outside the gene matches: 12. Germline V gives CDR1 SGHNT, CDR2 YENEEA. This CDR3 has 15 amino acids. Here the CDR3 reads CASSFRPTGDGEAFF. DNA for the CDR3: TGTGCCAGCAGCTTTCGTCCTACAGGGGATGGAGAAGCTTTCTTT.

The rearrangement uses TRBV7-2 and TRBJ2-3, with 7 bases identical to TRBD1. Trimming at V came to 0 bases and at J to 15 bases, leaving 18 bases not matched to a gene. Per germline, CDR1 SGHTA and CDR2 FQGNSA. CDR3 length equals 16 residues. The CDR3: CASSLALMGSGDSGYF. The DNA of the CDR3 is TGTGCCAGCAGCTTAGCGCTGATGGGGTCCGGGGACAGCGGATATTTT.

The chain carries TRBV9 and TRBJ2-1; TRBD1 matches at 9 bases. With 4 bases clipped from V and 5 bases from J, the junction kept 7 bases outside the gene matches. The CDR3 has 15 residues. The V gene's germline CDR1 is SGDLS and CDR2 YYNGEE. The CDR3 sequence: CASSTGQGTHNEQFF. The CDR3 DNA reads as TGTGCCAGCAGCACAGGACAGGGGACCCACAATGAGCAGTTCTTC.

The chain combines TRBV10-3 with TRBJ2-7; D tentatively reads TRBD1 or TRBD2 (5 bases each). The CDR3 runs to 16 residues. Germline CDR1 ENHRY, CDR2 SYGVKD. V lost 6 bases to trimming and J lost 3 bases, with 21 bases between them. This CDR3 is CAISVAGTVAIYEQYF. Written as DNA, the CDR3 is TGTGCCATCAGCGTCGCCGGGACCGTCGCGATCTACGAGCAGTACTTC.